The 30 T cell receptor beta chains given below trace back to one sample, sequenced in a study of graft-versus-host responses after intestinal transplantation. Profiled with immunoSEQ multiplex PCR; TCRdb holds only in-frame clones, not every one. The sample consists of around 95,000 clones, about 88% of them appearing once. For these receptors, no antigen is known. The sequences come from unstimulated CD4+ T cells sorted from spleen or lymph node cells, collected before transplant. The receptors were sampled from a human donor who was the organ donor for an intestinal transplant.

The chain carries TRBV2 and TRBJ1-5, with D possibly TRBD1 on 5 matching bases. Germline V gene lookup returns CDR1 SNHLY and CDR2 FYNNEI. The length of the CDR3 is 13 residues. V was shortened by 8 bases and J by 1 base, with 9 bases between the two germline ends. In DNA, the CDR3 is TGTGCCAGCGGGGGTCGAAGCAATCAGCCCCAGCATTTT. Translated, it gives CASGGRSNQPQHF.

The V and J genes are TRBV5-1 and TRBJ2-3, with 7 bases identical to TRBD2. The CDR3 is 15 residues long. Unmatched junction bases numbered 3, after V lost 2 bases and J lost 0 bases. Germline CDR1 SGHRS, CDR2 YFSETQ. CDR3 amino acids: CASSLQRGSTDTQYF. CDR3 sequence (DNA): TGCGCCAGCAGCTTACAGCGGGGCAGCACAGATACGCAGTATTTT.

V and J are TRBV5-8 and TRBJ1-2, with TRBD1 matching over 9 bases. Germline V gene sequence: CDR1 SGHTS, CDR2 YDEGEE. Trimming cost V 4 bases and J 5 bases; bases outside gene matches: 9. The CDR3 spans 15 residues. The CDR3 here is CASSHSDRGGYGYTF. CDR3 in DNA: TGTGCCAGCAGCCACTCGGACAGGGGAGGGTATGGCTACACCTTC.

The chain links TRBV5-1 to TRBJ2-2; D uncertain. The CDR3 consists of 12 residues. V was pared by 1 base and J by 6 bases, with 4 bases between. The V gene's germline CDR1 is SGHRS and CDR2 YFSETQ. CDR3 sequence (DNA): TGCGCCAGCAGCTTGCAATCCGGGGAGCTGTTTTTT. It encodes CASSLQSGELFF.

CDR3 sequence: CASTNRGVYNYGYTF. Written as DNA, the CDR3 is TGTGCCAGCACCAACCGTGGGGTTTACAATTATGGCTACACCTTC. V gene TRBV6-5 combines with J gene TRBJ1-2, with D unresolved. Germline V gene data show CDR1 as MNHEY and CDR2 as SVGAGI. This CDR3 contains 15 residues. The V end was cut by 7 bases, the J end by 5 bases, with 20 bases between.

This chain uses TRBV15 with TRBJ1-1; the D gene is possibly TRBD1 (5 bases). Germline V lookup: CDR1 LNHNV, CDR2 YYDKDF (reference sequence). This CDR3 spans 16 amino acids. Trimming shortened V by 5 bases and J by 7 bases, and 23 bases separated the two germline ends. The CDR3 sequence is CATSPPRVGGGGEAFF. The CDR3 DNA follows: TGTGCCACCAGCCCGCCCCGGGTAGGCGGGGGTGGTGAAGCTTTCTTT.

This clone occurred once. The chain recombines TRBV6-6 with TRBJ2-7; unclear D gene. CDR1 is MNHNY and CDR2 is SVGAGI in the germline V gene (reference sequence). Trimming took 0 bases from V and 0 from J, leaving 9 bases between them. This CDR3 is built from 15 residues. The CDR3 nucleotides are TGTGCCAGCAGTTACTCGTCCAGAGCCTCCTACGAGCAGTACTTC. Residues: CASSYSSRASYEQYF.

V is TRBV4-1 and J is TRBJ2-3; D is unclear. Germline V gene data show CDR1 as MGHRA and CDR2 as YSYEKL. The CDR3 sequence is 13 residues long. The V gene lost 4 bases and the J gene lost 14 bases, with 19 bases spanning the gap. CDR3 residues: CASSPLSASPSYF. DNA of the CDR3: TGCGCCAGCAGCCCTCTGTCCGCAAGTCCGTCGTATTTT.

As concerns this clone: Other DNA sequences in this specimen translate into the identical CDR3. The gene calls are TRBV9 and TRBJ1-5, with 8 nucleotides matching TRBD1. Germline V lookup: CDR1 SGDLS, CDR2 YYNGEE. With V trimmed by 2 bases and J by 5 bases, 3 bases remained unmatched. CDR3 length equals 14 residues. CDR3 in amino acids: CASSVGTGDQPQHF. CDR3 coding DNA: TGTGCCAGCAGCGTCGGGACAGGAGATCAGCCCCAGCATTTT.

About this clone: The junction and the germline gene differ at one end; a read error may be behind it. This chain links TRBV9 with TRBJ1-5; 9 bases agree with TRBD1. The germline CDR1 and CDR2 sequences are SGDLS and YYNGEE. CDR3 length: 15 amino acids. CDR3 protein: CTSGLGQGLNQPQHF. The CDR3 DNA sequence: TGTACCAGCGGCCTGGGACAGGGACTTAATCAGCCCCAGCATTTT.

This chain joins TRBV29-1 and TRBJ2-1, with 7 bases that match TRBD2. Trimming cost V 7 bases and J 2 bases; bases outside gene matches: 11. Germline assignment: CDR1 SQVTM and CDR2 ANQGSEA. CDR3 length: 15 residues. CDR3 nucleotide sequence: TGCAGCGCCAGTAGGAGCGGGATACCCTACAATGAGCAGTTCTTC. Protein product: CSASRSGIPYNEQFF.

The chain couples TRBV30 to TRBJ1-4; D gene ambiguous. This CDR3 is 13 amino acids long. Germline assignment: CDR1 GTSNPN and CDR2 SVGIG (reference sequence). Trimming pared 1 base from V and 8 bases from J, leaving 11 bases between. CDR3 sequence: CAWSGGFNEKLFF. The CDR3 bases are TGTGCCTGGAGTGGCGGCTTTAACGAAAAACTGTTTTTT. The full variable domain, in which reference TRBV30 and TRBJ1-4 provide the parts outside the CDR3, is SQTIHQWPATLVQPVGSPLSLECTVEGTSNPNLYWYRQAAGRGLQLLFYSVGIGQISSEVPQNLSASRPQDRQFILSSKKLLLSDSGFYLCAWSGGFNEKLFFGSGTQLSVL.

The gene calls are TRBV9 and TRBJ2-3; D remains ambiguous. Trimming took off 1 base at V and 0 bases at J, with 9 bases between the two ends. CDR3 length: 15 residues. Germline V gene lookup returns CDR1 SGDLS and CDR2 YYNGEE. CDR3 bases: TGTGCCAGCAGCGTAACTCGACTTAGCACAGATACGCAGTATTTT. Translation: CASSVTRLSTDTQYF.

This chain's CDR3 is CASSLNSWGAQETQYF. CDR3 sequence (DNA): TGTGCCAGCAGTTTAAACTCGTGGGGGGCCCAAGAGACCCAGTACTTC. V is TRBV28 and J is TRBJ2-5; D may be TRBD1 or TRBD2 (6 bases each). V was cut by 2 bases and J by 1 base, with 14 bases left in between. This CDR3 is built from 16 residues. Germline CDR1 MDHEN, CDR2 SYDVKM.

The chain carries TRBV9 and TRBJ1-5; tentatively, D is TRBD1 (5 bases). Germline loops: CDR1 SGDLS, CDR2 YYNGEE. With 4 bases removed from V and 6 bases from J, the gap between germline ends came to 11 bases. This CDR3 has 13 amino acids. The CDR3 DNA reads as TGTGCCAGCAGCAAGGGGAGCGGTCAGCCCCAGCATTTT. This codes for CASSKGSGQPQHF.

This chain links TRBV7-6 with TRBJ2-2; 13 nucleotides agree with TRBD2. This CDR3 region has 18 residues. V shed 1 base, J shed 3 bases, and the junction held 5 bases outside the gene matches. The germline gives CDR1 SGHVS, CDR2 FNYEAQ. The CDR3 loop reads CASSLVLAGGPYTGELFF. For the CDR3, the DNA is TGTGCCAGCAGCTTAGTACTAGCGGGGGGGCCATACACCGGGGAGCTGTTTTTT.

The chain has TRBV28 and TRBJ2-2; D gene ambiguous. Germline V gene sequence: CDR1 MDHEN, CDR2 SYDVKM. This CDR3 region has 15 residues. V was trimmed by 8 bases and J by 4 bases, leaving 17 bases between them. The CDR3 coding sequence is TGTGCCAGCCATCGTTCCGTAGGCGCCACCGGGGAGCTGTTTTTT. Translated: CASHRSVGATGELFF.

This chain joins TRBV28 and TRBJ1-4; D is possibly TRBD1 (6 bases). This CDR3 comprises 13 residues. Trimming cost V 9 bases and J 5 bases, with 13 bases left between them. Germline V lookup: CDR1 MDHEN, CDR2 SYDVKM. CDR3 sequence: CASGGLPNEKLFF. DNA of the CDR3: TGTGCCAGTGGGGGGCTTCCGAATGAAAAACTGTTTTTT.

The chain recombines TRBV15 with TRBJ1-5, with a tentative D call TRBD1 (5 bases). Per germline, CDR1 LNHNV and CDR2 YYDKDF (reference sequence). The CDR3 runs 15 residues. The V gene lost 5 bases and the J gene lost 1 base, with 12 bases spanning the gap. CDR3 coding DNA: TGTGCCACCAGCCGGAGGGGCAGGAGCAATCAGCCCCAGCATTTT. Its translation is CATSRRGRSNQPQHF.

The V and J genes are TRBV5-1 and TRBJ2-3; 7 bases agree with TRBD1. CDR1 and CDR2 from the germline V gene are SGHRS and YFSETQ. The CDR3 runs 17 residues. V shed 2 bases and J 3 bases; nucleotides not matched to a gene: 12. For the CDR3, the DNA is TGCGCCAGCAGCTTCAGGCCGGGGCCAGGGGGAACAGATACGCAGTATTTT. It encodes CASSFRPGPGGTDTQYF.

The chain has TRBV7-9 and TRBJ2-1; 7 nucleotides align to TRBD1. With 0 bases clipped from V and 9 bases from J, the junction kept 8 bases outside the gene matches. The CDR3 length is 15 residues. The V gene's germline CDR1 is SEHNR and CDR2 FQNEAQ (reference sequence). The CDR3 is CASSLAQGEGREQFF. The CDR3 DNA follows: TGTGCCAGCAGCTTAGCGCAGGGGGAAGGCCGTGAGCAGTTCTTC.

The rearrangement joins TRBV30 to TRBJ1-2; 8 bases are shared with TRBD1. The J segment lost 8 bases and the V segment lost 1 base, leaving 9 bases of the junction unmatched. The CDR3 spans 14 residues. Germline V gene sequence: CDR1 GTSNPN, CDR2 SVGIG (reference sequence). CDR3 region: CAWSGAGGAEGYTF. For the CDR3, the DNA is TGTGCCTGGAGTGGAGCAGGGGGCGCGGAAGGCTACACCTTC.

J is TRBJ1-2 and V is TRBV5-1; a weak D match, TRBD1 (6 bases). Trimming stripped 1 base from V and 6 bases from J, with 13 bases between. This CDR3 is 14 amino acids long. Germline-derived CDR1 and CDR2 are SGHRS and YFSETQ. The CDR3 spells CASSLNREGDGYTF. CDR3 coding DNA: TGCGCCAGCAGCTTGAATAGGGAGGGGGATGGCTACACCTTC.

The chain couples TRBV6-1 to TRBJ1-5; TRBD1 matches 10 bases. V gave up 5 bases and J gave up 4 bases; unmatched junction bases: 5. This CDR3 comprises 15 residues. From germline, CDR1 is MNHNS and CDR2 SASEGT. CDR3 sequence (DNA): TGTGCCAGCAGTTTGGGGACAGGGGTAAATCAGCCCCAGCATTTT. Its translation is CASSLGTGVNQPQHF.

The CDR3 here is CASRPGTGDYGYTF. The CDR3 nucleotides read TGTGCCAGCAGACCCGGGACAGGGGATTATGGCTACACCTTC. The V call is TRBV6-4, the J call TRBJ1-2; TRBD1 agrees at 10 bases. This CDR3 contains 14 residues. The germline CDR1 and CDR2 sequences are MRHNA and SNTAGT. The V segment lost 6 bases and the J segment 5 bases; nucleotides outside the gene matches: 6.

The chain is built from TRBV2 and TRBJ1-4; TRBD1 matches at 9 bases. J gave up 6 bases and V 6 bases, and 2 bases lay outside the gene matches. CDR1 is SNHLY, CDR2 FYNNEI, per germline. The CDR3 covers 13 residues. In DNA form, the CDR3 reads TGTGCCAGCAGCGGGACAGGGTATGAAAAACTGTTTTTT. Protein sequence: CASSGTGYEKLFF. The variable domain in full, completed from reference TRBV2 and TRBJ1-4, reads EPEVTQTPSHQVTQMGQEVILRCVPISNHLYFYWYRQILGQKVEFLVSFYNNEISEKSEIFDDQFSVERPDGSNFTLKIRSTKLEDSAMYFCASSGTGYEKLFFGSGTQLSVL.

V and J are TRBV7-2 and TRBJ1-6, with unresolved D. The germline gives CDR1 SGHTA, CDR2 FQGNSA. V lost 1 base and J 9 bases, leaving 7 bases between the germline ends. The CDR3 sequence is 13 residues long. In DNA, the CDR3 is TGTGCCAGCAGCTTAGGGCCTTTTTCACCCCTCCACTTT. Encoded protein: CASSLGPFSPLHF.

The chain employs TRBV6-5 and TRBJ1-2; TRBD1 might be the D (5 bases). Germline V lookup: CDR1 MNHEY, CDR2 SVGAGI. The CDR3 spans 13 residues. Trimming pared 5 bases from V and 7 bases from J, leaving 14 bases between. The CDR3, as DNA: TGTGCCAGCAGTGCCCGGGGGTCCCTTGGCTACACCTTC. This codes for CASSARGSLGYTF.

The CDR3, as DNA: TGTGCCAGCAGTCGACAGGGAATGGGCACAGATACGCAGTATTTT. This codes for CASSRQGMGTDTQYF. The V call is TRBV6-1, the J call TRBJ2-3; TRBD1 agrees at 7 bases. Looked up from germline, CDR1 is MNHNS and CDR2 is SASEGT. After removal of 5 bases from V and 1 base from J, the junction contained 6 bases not matched to a gene. The length of the CDR3 is 15 residues.

The rearrangement uses TRBV28 and TRBJ1-3, with 11 bases that match TRBD1. Germline V gene sequence: CDR1 MDHEN, CDR2 SYDVKM. This CDR3 region has 17 residues. Trimming cost V 5 bases and J 0 bases; bases outside gene matches: 6. Here the CDR3 reads CASSGQGTGGSGNTIYF. CDR3 nucleotides: TGTGCCAGCAGTGGGCAGGGGACAGGGGGCTCTGGAAACACCATATATTTT.